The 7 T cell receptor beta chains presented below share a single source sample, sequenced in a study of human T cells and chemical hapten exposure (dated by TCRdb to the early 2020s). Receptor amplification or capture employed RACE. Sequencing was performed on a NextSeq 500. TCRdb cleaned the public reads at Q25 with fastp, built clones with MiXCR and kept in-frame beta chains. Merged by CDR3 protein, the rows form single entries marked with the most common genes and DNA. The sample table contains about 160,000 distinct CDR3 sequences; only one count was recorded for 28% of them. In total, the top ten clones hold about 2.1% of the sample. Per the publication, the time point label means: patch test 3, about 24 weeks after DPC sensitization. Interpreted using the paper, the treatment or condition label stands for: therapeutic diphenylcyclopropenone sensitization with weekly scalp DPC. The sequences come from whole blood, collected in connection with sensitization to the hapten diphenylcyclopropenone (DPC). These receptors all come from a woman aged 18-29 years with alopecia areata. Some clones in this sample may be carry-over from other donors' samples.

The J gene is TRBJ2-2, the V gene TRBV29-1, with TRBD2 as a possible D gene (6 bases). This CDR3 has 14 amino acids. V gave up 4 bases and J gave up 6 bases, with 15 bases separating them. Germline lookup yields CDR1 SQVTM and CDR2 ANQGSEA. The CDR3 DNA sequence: TGCAGCGTTGGGACCCCCGGGGGTCCCGGGGAGCTGTTTTTT. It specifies CSVGTPGGPGELFF.

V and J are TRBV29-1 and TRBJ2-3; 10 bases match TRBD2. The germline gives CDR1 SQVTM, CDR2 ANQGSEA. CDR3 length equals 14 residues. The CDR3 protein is CTALQTSGSDTQYF. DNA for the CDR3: TGCACCGCCCTCCAGACTAGCGGGTCAGATACGCAGTATTTT.

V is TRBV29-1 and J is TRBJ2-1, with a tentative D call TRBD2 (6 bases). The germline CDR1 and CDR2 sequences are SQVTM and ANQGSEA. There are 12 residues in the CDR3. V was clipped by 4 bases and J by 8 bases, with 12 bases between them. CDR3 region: CSVGIAADEQFF. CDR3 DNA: TGCAGCGTTGGAATAGCGGCCGATGAGCAGTTCTTC.

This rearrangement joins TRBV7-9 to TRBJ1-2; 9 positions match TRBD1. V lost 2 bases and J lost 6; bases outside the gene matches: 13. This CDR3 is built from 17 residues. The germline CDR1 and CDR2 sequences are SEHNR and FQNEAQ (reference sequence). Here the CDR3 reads CASSLPRDRAGNNGYTF. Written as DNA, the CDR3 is TGTGCCAGCAGCTTACCCCGGGACAGGGCGGGAAATAATGGCTACACCTTC.

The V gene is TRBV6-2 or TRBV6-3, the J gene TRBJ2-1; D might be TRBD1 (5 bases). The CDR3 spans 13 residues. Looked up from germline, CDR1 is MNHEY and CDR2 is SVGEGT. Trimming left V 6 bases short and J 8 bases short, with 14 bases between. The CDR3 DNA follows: TGTGCCAGCAGCCCACGTTGGGGCCATGAGCAGTTCTTC. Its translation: CASSPRWGHEQFF.

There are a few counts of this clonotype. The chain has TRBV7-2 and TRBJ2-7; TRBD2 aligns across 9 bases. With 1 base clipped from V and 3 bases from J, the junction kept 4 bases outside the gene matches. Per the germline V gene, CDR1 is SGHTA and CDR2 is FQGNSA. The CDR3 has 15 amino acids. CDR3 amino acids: CASSLVGSGSYEQYF. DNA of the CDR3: TGTGCCAGCAGCTTAGTCGGTAGCGGGAGCTACGAGCAGTACTTC. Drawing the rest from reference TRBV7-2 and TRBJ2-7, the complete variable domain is GAGVSQSPSNKVTEKGKDVELRCDPISGHTALYWYRQSLGQGLEFLIYFQGNSAPDKSGLPSDRFSAERTGGSVSTLTIQRTQQEDSAVYLCASSLVGSGSYEQYFGPGTRLTVT.

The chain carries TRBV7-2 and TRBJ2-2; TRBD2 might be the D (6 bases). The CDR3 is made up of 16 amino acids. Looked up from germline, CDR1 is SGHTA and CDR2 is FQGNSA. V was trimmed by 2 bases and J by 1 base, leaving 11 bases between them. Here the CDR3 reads CASSLRRGMNTGELFF. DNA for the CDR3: TGTGCCAGCAGCTTAAGGCGGGGAATGAACACCGGGGAGCTGTTTTTT. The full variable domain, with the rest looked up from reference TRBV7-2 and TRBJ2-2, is GAGVSQSPSNKVTEKGKDVELRCDPISGHTALYWYRQSLGQGLEFLIYFQGNSAPDKSGLPSDRFSAERTGGSVSTLTIQRTQQEDSAVYLCASSLRRGMNTGELFFGEGSRLTVL.